This T cell receptor beta chain stems from a study of blood T cell repertoires in COVID-19. TCRdb keeps only in-frame clones here, not all; method: immunoSEQ multiplex PCR. Seen here are about 29,000 clones, approximately 81% observed once, and the top ten hold approximately 9.4%. The V gene's germline CDR1 is SGHRS and CDR2 YFSETQ. The CDR3 has 15 amino acids. J was trimmed by 1 base and V by 4 bases; bases with no gene match: 5. The genes are TRBV5-1 and TRBJ2-1; TRBD2 matches at 7 bases. This receptor was identified in a man at least 80 years old with active COVID-19. Sequencing input: peripheral blood. In nucleotides, the CDR3 is TGCGCCAGCAGCATCAGCGGGGAGTCCTACAATGAGCAGTTCTTC. Translation gives CASSISGESYNEQFF.